This TCR beta chain was sequenced in a study of CD8 T cells in Susac syndrome. RNA totalling roughly 0.5 to 1 ug underwent reverse transcription with random hexamers. An immunoSEQ multiplex PCR amplified TCR beta CDR3 over 54 Vbeta and 13 Jbeta. Each CDR3 protein gets one entry after TCRdb re-called the immunoSEQ multiplex PCR reads with MiXCR. The sample holds hundreds of thousands of distinct CDR3 sequences, nearly 97% seen once. CDR1 and CDR2 from the germline V gene are LGHDT and YNNKEL (reference sequence). The CDR3 sequence is 13 residues long. V lost 3 bases, J lost 9 bases, and 7 bases stayed unmatched.

The chain couples TRBV3-1 to TRBJ2-5; 7 positions agree with TRBD1. The source of this sequence is a human donor with multiple sclerosis. The sequenced sample was CD4+ T cells from PBMCs. In nucleotides, the CDR3 is TGTGCCAGCAGCCAGGGACAGTTGGGGGCCCAGTACTTC. This codes for CASSQGQLGAQYF.